The T cell receptor (beta chain) described here comes from a study of blood T cell repertoires in COVID-19. Repertoires were generated with immunoSEQ multiplex PCR, while TCRdb's copy carries only in-frame clones and drops some. The top ten hold around a tenth of the sample, which has about 230,000 clones, 70% to 90% seen once. CDR1 is SQVTM and CDR2 is ANQGSEA in the germline V gene. The CDR3 totals 15 residues. With 7 bases removed from V and 7 bases from J, the gap between germline ends came to 25 bases. This clonotype was sampled from a man aged 50 to 60 with COVID-19, enrolled during active disease. The rearrangement uses TRBV29-1 and TRBJ1-2; D gene unclear. The sample taken for sequencing was peripheral blood. CDR3 loop: CSARTESPPPGGYTF. CDR3 coding DNA: TGCAGCGCTCGAACCGAATCCCCACCGCCCGGTGGCTACACCTTC.